The present T cell receptor (beta chain) was sequenced within a study of beta chain features in type 1 diabetes. As for the study in general: Investigators examined some 110,000,000 sorted cells across all samples. Study outcomes and limitations: Type 1 diabetes patients had TCRB CDR3s that were shorter (moderately but significantly so) in all four CD4+ subsets. Any PCR bias toward short templates would affect both groups alike.

The whole isolated RNA underwent reverse transcription, so sequencing captured expressed TCRB transcripts. The protocol was immunoSEQ multiplex PCR, while the TCRdb copy is restricted to in-frame clones and leaves out a portion. The sample has about 710,000 clones; around 15% are singletons. This clone was seen more than once but under ten times. What it recognizes is unknown. Other DNA sequences in this specimen translate into the identical CDR3. Germline trimming cut 0 bases from V and 1 base from J; bases unmatched to any gene: 3. The CDR3 totals 14 residues. CDR1 GTSNPN and CDR2 SVGIG come from the germline V gene (reference sequence).

The sequenced sample was naive CD4+ T cells from blood. The chain recombines TRBV30 with TRBJ2-7; 7 bases are a match to TRBD1. This TCR derives from a man aged 18-30 years with type 1 diabetes. The CDR3 sequence: CAWSVQGSSYEQYF. DNA for the CDR3: TGTGCCTGGAGTGTACAGGGGTCATCCTACGAGCAGTACTTC.